The clone carrying this T cell receptor (beta chain) came up many times. What it recognizes is unknown. Amplified regions were TCR beta CDR3 sequences from RNA transcripts. The HTBI set primed first-round TCR CDR3 RT-PCR. TCRdb analysed the multiplex PCR reads with MiXCR anew, one entry per CDR3 protein. The table includes hundreds of thousands of distinct CDR3 sequences, 14% detected once. The CDR3 extends over 16 amino acids. Germline values: CDR1 SEHNR, CDR2 FQNEAQ (reference sequence). Unmatched junction bases numbered 11, after V lost 5 bases and J lost 2 bases. Across 18 months, stable Graves' hyperthyroidism was marked by no progression to ophthalmopathy. This sample was included in a study of T cells in Graves' hyperthyroidism and ophthalmopathy. Study-wide points: The model anticipated ophthalmopathy a median approximately 6.6 months pre-onset.

Sequenced material: blood. The clonotype was recovered from a woman aged 18 to 35 with Graves' hyperthyroidism. The gene calls are TRBV7-9 and TRBJ2-5; 7 bases align to TRBD1. CDR3 DNA: TGTGCCAGCAGCACCTCGGGACAGATCGTACAAGAGACCCAGTACTTC. It codes for CASSTSGQIVQETQYF.